This T cell receptor beta chain was found in a study of CD8 T cells in ankylosing spondylitis. Study results and limitations: Reportedly, significant enrichment of disease-linked clones occurred in matched ankylosing spondylitis synovial fluid. Disease-linked clones bore a CD8+ phenotype and were relatively rare in peripheral blood.

This clonotype has at least ten counts. The antigen remains undetermined. The CDR3 has 13 amino acids. Per the germline V gene, CDR1 is SQVTM and CDR2 is ANQGSEA. Trimming cost V 4 bases and J 3 bases; bases outside gene matches: 6. Quantitative 5'-RACE with molecular barcodes produced the TCR beta libraries. One entry per CDR3 protein, called by TCRdb with MiXCR from the 5' RACE reads. The profile shows 130,000 or so distinct CDR3 sequences, roughly 7.3% of them singletons. This sequence originates from a male donor with ankylosing spondylitis or in good health (not recorded which). V gene TRBV29-1 combines with J gene TRBJ2-7; 7 nucleotides agree with TRBD2. Sequencing input: blood, either unsorted or a sorted T cell fraction (not recorded which). CDR3 bases: TGCAGCGTTGGTAGTGGCGGGAGCTACGAGCAGTACTTC. Encoded protein: CSVGSGGSYEQYF.